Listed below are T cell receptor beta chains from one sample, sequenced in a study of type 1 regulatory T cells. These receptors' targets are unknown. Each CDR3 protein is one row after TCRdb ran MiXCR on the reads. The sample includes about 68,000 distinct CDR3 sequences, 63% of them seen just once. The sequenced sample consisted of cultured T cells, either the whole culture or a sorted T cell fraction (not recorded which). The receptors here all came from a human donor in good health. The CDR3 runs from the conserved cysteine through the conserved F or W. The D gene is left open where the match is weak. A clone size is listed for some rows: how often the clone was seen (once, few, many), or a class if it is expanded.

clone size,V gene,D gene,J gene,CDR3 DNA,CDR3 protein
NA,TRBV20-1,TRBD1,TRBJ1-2,TGCAGTGCTAGAGTTAAAGGACAGGGCCAATATGGCTACACCTTC,CSARVKGQGQYGYTF
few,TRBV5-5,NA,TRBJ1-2,TGTGCCAGCAGCTTGTCCAGGGACCGCTACACCTTC,CASSLSRDRYTF
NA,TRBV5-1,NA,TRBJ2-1,TGCGCCAGCAGCGCCGGACAGCGCAATGAGCAGTTCTTC,CASSAGQRNEQFF
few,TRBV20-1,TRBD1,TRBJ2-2,TGCAGTGCTAGTTACAGGGGGCGAGACACCGGGGAGCTGTTTTTT,CSASYRGRDTGELFF
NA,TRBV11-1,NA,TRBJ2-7,TGTGCCAGCAGCTTATATGAAACCTCAAGATCCTACGAGCAGTACTTC,CASSLYETSRSYEQYF
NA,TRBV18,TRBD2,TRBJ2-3,TGTGCCAGCTCACGGGCGGGAGCTAACACGCAGTATTTT,CASSRAGANTQYF
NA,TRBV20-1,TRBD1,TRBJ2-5,TGCAGTGCTAGAGAAGGGACAGCTTTCCAAGAGACCCAGTACTTC,CSAREGTAFQETQYF
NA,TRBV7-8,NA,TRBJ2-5,TGTGCCAGCAGCTTGACAGGGACCCAGTACTTC,CASSLTGTQYF
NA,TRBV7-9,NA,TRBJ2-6,TGTGCCAGCAGCCCCCAGATTACTGGGGCCAACGTCCTGACTTTC,CASSPQITGANVLTF
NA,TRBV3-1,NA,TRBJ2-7,TGTGCCAGCAGCCAAGGCATTGACGAGCAGTACTTC,CASSQGIDEQYF
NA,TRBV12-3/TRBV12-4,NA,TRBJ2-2,TGTGCCAGCAGTTTCGCGCTCTTCACCGGGGAGCTGTTTTTT,CASSFALFTGELFF
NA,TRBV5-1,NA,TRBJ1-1,TGCGCCAGCAAACAACAGGGCACGAACACTGAAGCTTTCTTT,CASKQQGTNTEAFF
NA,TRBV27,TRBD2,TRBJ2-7,TGTGCCAGCAGTTTATCTTTGGCTAGCGGGAGTAGAAGCTACGAGCAGTACTTC,CASSLSLASGSRSYEQYF
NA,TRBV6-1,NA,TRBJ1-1,TGTGCCAGCAGTGAAGCGTTTCAGGTTGGAGGCACTGAAGCTTTCTTT,CASSEAFQVGGTEAFF
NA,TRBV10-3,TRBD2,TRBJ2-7,TGTGCCATCAGTGAACAAGCGGGAGGCGAGCAGTACTTC,CAISEQAGGEQYF
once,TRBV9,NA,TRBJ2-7,TGTGCCAGCAGCACCCAAGCTGGGTCTTACGAGCAGTACTTC,CASSTQAGSYEQYF
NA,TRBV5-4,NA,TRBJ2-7,TGTGCCAGCAGCCCCAGAGGGTCCTACGAGCAGTACTTC,CASSPRGSYEQYF
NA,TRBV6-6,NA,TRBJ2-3,TGTGCCAGCTCGGGGGTGACAGCGGCCCTGGGAGATACGCAGTATTTT,CASSGVTAALGDTQYF
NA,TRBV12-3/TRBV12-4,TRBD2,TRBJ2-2,TGTGCCAGCACTCGGGAGGGCGGGGAGCTGTTTTTT,CASTREGGELFF
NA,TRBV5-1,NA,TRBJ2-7,TGCGCCAGCAGCCTGCCAACTGAGGGTAGCGAGCAGTACTTC,CASSLPTEGSEQYF
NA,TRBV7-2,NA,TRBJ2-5,TGTGCCAGCAGCTTAGACAGTGGAGGCGAGACCCAGTACTTC,CASSLDSGGETQYF
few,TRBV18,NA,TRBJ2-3,TGTGCCAGCTCACCACGAGGTTTCCAGGTTGGGGATACGCAGTATTTT,CASSPRGFQVGDTQYF
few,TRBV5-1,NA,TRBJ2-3,TGCGCCAGCAGCTCAGACGGTACTAGCACAGATACGCAGTATTTT,CASSSDGTSTDTQYF
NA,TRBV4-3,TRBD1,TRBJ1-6,TGCGCCAGCAGCGATCGGACAGGAGGTAGCTCCTATAATTCACCCCTCCACTTT,CASSDRTGGSSYNSPLHF
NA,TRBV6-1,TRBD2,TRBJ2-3,TGTGCCAGCAGCCCAACTAGCGGGAGTACGACAGATACGCAGTATTTT,CASSPTSGSTTDTQYF
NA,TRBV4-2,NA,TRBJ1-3,TGTGCCAGCAGCCAAGATCTAGGGGGGGCAGTTGGAAACACCATATATTTT,CASSQDLGGAVGNTIYF
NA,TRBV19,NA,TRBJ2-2,TGTGCCAGTAGTATCCTAGCGCCGAACACCGGGGAGCTGTTTTTT,CASSILAPNTGELFF
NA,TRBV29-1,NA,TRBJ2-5,TGCAGCGTAGGATTGGAGACCCAGTACTTC,CSVGLETQYF
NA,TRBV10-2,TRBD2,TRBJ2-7,TGCGCCAGCTCCGGGACTAGCGGCGAGCAGTACTTC,CASSGTSGEQYF
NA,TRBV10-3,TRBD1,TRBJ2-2,TGTGCCATCAGCGGACAGGGGTCGGTCACCGGGGAGCTGTTTTTT,CAISGQGSVTGELFF
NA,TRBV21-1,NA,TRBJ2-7,TGTGCCAGCAGCAAAAAAAAGGGAGGTGGAGGCTACGAGCAGTACTTC,CASSKKKGGGGYEQYF
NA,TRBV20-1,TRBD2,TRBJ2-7,TGCAGTGCTAGAGATGGGACTAGCGGGACCCCTAGCGAGCAGTACTTC,CSARDGTSGTPSEQYF
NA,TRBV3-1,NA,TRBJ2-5,TGTGCCAGCAGCCAAGAGAGGGTTGGGACCCAGTACTTC,CASSQERVGTQYF
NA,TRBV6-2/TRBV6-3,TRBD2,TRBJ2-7,TGTGCCAGCAGCCGTGGGACTAGCGGGAGGATGTACGAGCAGTACTTC,CASSRGTSGRMYEQYF
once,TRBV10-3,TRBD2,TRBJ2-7,TGTGCCATCAGTGGCGGACTAGCGGGATACGAGCAGTACTTC,CAISGGLAGYEQYF
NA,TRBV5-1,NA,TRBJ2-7,TGCGCCAGCAATCAGGGAGGATACGAGCAGTACTTC,CASNQGGYEQYF
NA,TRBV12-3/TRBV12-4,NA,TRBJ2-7,TGTGCCAGCAAATCTGCACGAGGGTCCTACGAGCAGTACTTC,CASKSARGSYEQYF
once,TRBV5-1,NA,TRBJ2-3,TGCGCCAGCAGCTTTGCTGGGCGGAGCACAGATACGCAGTATTTT,CASSFAGRSTDTQYF
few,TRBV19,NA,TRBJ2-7,TGTGCCAGTAGTCGGGGAGGGACAGGAGCCTACGAGCAGTACTTC,CASSRGGTGAYEQYF
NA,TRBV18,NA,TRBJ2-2,TGTGCCAGCTCACCAGGGTACACCACCGGGGAGCTGTTTTTT,CASSPGYTTGELFF
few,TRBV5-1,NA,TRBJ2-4,TGCGCCAGCAGCTTTGGTCGAGGGACCAAAAACATTCAGTACTTC,CASSFGRGTKNIQYF
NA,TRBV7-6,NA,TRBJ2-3,TGTGCCAGCAGCTTAGGAGAACTATCAGATACGCAGTATTTT,CASSLGELSDTQYF
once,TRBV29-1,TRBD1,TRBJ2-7,TGCAGCGTAATCCTAGGACAGGGGAGCTACGAGCAGTACTTC,CSVILGQGSYEQYF
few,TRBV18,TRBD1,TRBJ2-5,TGTGCCAGCTCACCAACACAGGGGGCAGGGGAGACCCAGTACTTC,CASSPTQGAGETQYF
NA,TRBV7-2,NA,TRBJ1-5,TGTGCCAGCAGCCCACGGCAAGGAAGGGGCCAGCCCCAGCATTTT,CASSPRQGRGQPQHF
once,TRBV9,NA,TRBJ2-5,TGTGCCAGCAGCGTAGAGGAAGAGACCCAGTACTTC,CASSVEEETQYF
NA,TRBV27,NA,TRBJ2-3,TGTGCCAGCAGTTTAAACTGGGTCTCATCCCCAGATACGCAGTATTTT,CASSLNWVSSPDTQYF
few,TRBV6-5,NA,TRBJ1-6,TGTGCCAGCAGGTTCGGGGGGCGAAATTCACCCCTCCACTTT,CASRFGGRNSPLHF
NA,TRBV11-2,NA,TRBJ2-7,TGTGCCAGCAGCTCGACTCGGGGCCCGAGGAGGGACTACGAGCAGTACTTC,CASSSTRGPRRDYEQYF
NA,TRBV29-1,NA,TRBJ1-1,TGCAGCGTTGAAGGGCGGATGAACACTGAAGCTTTCTTT,CSVEGRMNTEAFF
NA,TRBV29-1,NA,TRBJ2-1,TGCAGCGTTGTAGCTAGCGCCTACAATGAGCAGTTCTTC,CSVVASAYNEQFF
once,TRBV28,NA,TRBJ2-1,TGTGCCAGCAGCCGAGCCGGGAACAATGAGCAGTTCTTC,CASSRAGNNEQFF